The next 26 T cell receptor beta chains were all read from a single sample in a study of T cells in Graves' hyperthyroidism and ophthalmopathy. Amplified TCR beta CDR3 regions derived from RNA transcripts. A first-round RT-PCR of the TCR CDR3 used the HTBI primer set. TCRdb re-analysed the multiplex PCR reads in MiXCR, keeping a single row per CDR3 protein. The sample yields 480,000 or so distinct CDR3 sequences, over 45% seen once. The sample consisted of peripheral blood or thyroid tissue (not recorded which). The source is an adult woman with Graves' disease, either hyperthyroidism or ophthalmopathy (not recorded which).

This clonotype was found a few times. The chain joins TRBV5-6 to TRBJ2-3, with TRBD1 matching 9 bases. The ends lost 0 bases at V and 5 bases at J; junction bases unmatched: 1. The CDR3 consists of 14 residues. The V gene's germline CDR1 is SGHDT and CDR2 YYEEEE. This CDR3 reads CASSLGQGEDTQYF. Here the CDR3 DNA reads TGTGCCAGCAGCTTGGGACAGGGGGAAGATACGCAGTATTTT. Drawing the rest from reference TRBV5-6 and TRBJ2-3, the complete variable domain is DAGVTQSPTHLIKTRGQQVTLRCSPKSGHDTVSWYQQALGQGPQFIFQYYEEEERQRGNFPDRFSGHQFPNYSSELNVNALLLGDSALYLCASSLGQGEDTQYFGPGTRLTVL.

In this sample, this clonotype turned up many times. This chain links TRBV24-1 with TRBJ2-5; the D gene is possibly TRBD2 (6 bases). CDR1 and CDR2 from the germline V gene are KGHDR and SFDVKD. The V end was cut by 3 bases, the J end by 3 bases, with 19 bases between. The CDR3 contains 17 residues. The CDR3 nucleotides are TGTGCCACCAGTGATCGTTCATCGGCGGGGAGCGAAGAGACCCAGTACTTC. This gives the protein CATSDRSSAGSEETQYF.

This chain joins TRBV6-1 and TRBJ1-3; possible D gene TRBD1, 6 bases. This CDR3 is built from 16 residues. V lost 3 bases, J lost 4 bases, and 16 bases lay in between. In germline, CDR1 is MNHNS, CDR2 SASEGT. The CDR3, as DNA: TGTGCCAGCAGTGACGGGATGGGGGGGCCGGGAAACACCATATATTTT. It translates to CASSDGMGGPGNTIYF.

The rearrangement links TRBV28 to TRBJ1-1; possibly TRBD1 for D (6 bases). V lost 8 bases and J 6 bases, leaving 16 bases between the germline ends. Germline CDR1 reads MDHEN; CDR2 reads SYDVKM. The CDR3 extends over 13 amino acids. Here the CDR3 DNA reads TGTGCCAGCCGCCGGCAGGGGTATTCTGAAGCTTTCTTT. Translation: CASRRQGYSEAFF.

CDR3 bases: TGTGCCAGCAGCTTGGGGGGGGCCACCGGAAACACCATATATTTT. Protein product: CASSLGGATGNTIYF. The chain employs TRBV7-9 and TRBJ1-3, with D possibly TRBD1 on 6 matching bases. The CDR3 runs 15 residues. The V end lost 3 bases, the J end lost 4 bases, and 13 bases lay between the germline ends. CDR1 SEHNR and CDR2 FQNEAQ come from the germline V gene (reference sequence).

This CDR3 reads CATSKWTGVVQPQHF. The DNA for the CDR3 is TGTGCCACCAGTAAATGGACAGGGGTGGTTCAGCCCCAGCATTTT. The chain has TRBV24-1 and TRBJ1-5; 9 nucleotides line up with TRBD1. There are 15 residues in the CDR3. The germline CDR1 and CDR2 sequences are KGHDR and SFDVKD. Trimming cost V 6 bases and J 6 bases; bases outside gene matches: 8.

The sample holds one count of this clonotype. V and J are TRBV28 and TRBJ2-5; 7 positions match TRBD1. CDR1 and CDR2 from the germline V gene are MDHEN and SYDVKM. Unmatched junction bases numbered 12, after V lost 10 bases and J lost 7 bases. The CDR3 contains 13 residues. The CDR3 loop reads CATDYRGLGTQYF. CDR3 coding DNA: TGTGCCACGGATTACAGGGGATTAGGGACCCAGTACTTC.

V usage is TRBV10-3 and J usage is TRBJ1-2; D unclear. Deletions cut 10 bases from V and 8 bases from J, with 20 bases between. Germline CDR1 is ENHRY and CDR2 is SYGVKD. CDR3 length: 13 amino acids. The CDR3 loop reads CASTPGSRGGYTF. CDR3 sequence (DNA): TGTGCCAGCACCCCTGGCAGCCGCGGAGGCTACACCTTC.

This clonotype was detected only once. The gene calls are TRBV5-1 and TRBJ2-3, with D unclear. This CDR3 has 13 amino acids. The V gene lost 4 bases and the J gene lost 1 base, with 7 bases spanning the gap. Looked up from germline, CDR1 is SGHRS and CDR2 is YFSETQ. The CDR3 DNA follows: TGCGCCAGCAGCAAGCAGGGCACAGATACGCAGTATTTT. Translating it yields CASSKQGTDTQYF.

This clonotype was picked up many times. V and J are TRBV10-3 and TRBJ1-5; the match to TRBD1 covers 9 bases. Trimming cost V 0 bases and J 6 bases; bases outside gene matches: 3. Germline V gene data show CDR1 as ENHRY and CDR2 as SYGVKD. The CDR3 is 15 residues long. CDR3: CAISESGQGGQPQHF. CDR3 coding DNA: TGTGCCATCAGTGAGTCGGGACAGGGAGGTCAGCCCCAGCATTTT.

The chain employs TRBV9 and TRBJ2-6; the match to TRBD1 covers 8 bases. Losses at the gene ends were 2 bases for V and 2 bases for J; bases not matched to a gene: 3. The CDR3 extends over 16 amino acids. The V gene's germline CDR1 is SGDLS and CDR2 YYNGEE. CDR3 sequence reads: CASSVPDRAGANVLTF. As DNA, the CDR3 is TGTGCCAGCAGCGTCCCGGACAGGGCTGGGGCCAACGTCCTGACTTTC. The full variable domain, with the rest looked up from reference TRBV9 and TRBJ2-6, is DSGVTQTPKHLITATGQRVTLRCSPRSGDLSVYWYQQSLDQGLQFLIQYYNGEERAKGNILERFSAQQFPDLHSELNLSSLELGDSALYFCASSVPDRAGANVLTFGAGSRLTVL.

Many counts were recorded for this clonotype. The chain couples TRBV10-2 to TRBJ1-1; 7 positions agree with TRBD1. CDR3 length equals 14 residues. J was trimmed by 1 base and V by 6 bases; bases with no gene match: 5. Germline V gene sequence: CDR1 WSHSY, CDR2 SAAADI. CDR3 nucleotide sequence: TGCGCCAGCAGAACAGGGACAGCGAACACTGAAGCTTTCTTT. Protein: CASRTGTANTEAFF.

The chain links TRBV20-1 to TRBJ1-2, with a tentative D call TRBD1 (5 bases). V was shortened by 1 base and J by 6 bases, with 18 bases between the two germline ends. This CDR3 comprises 15 residues. Germline CDR1 and CDR2: DFQATT and SNEGSKA (reference sequence). The chain's CDR3 is CSARGPGGGDDGYTF. CDR3 nucleotides: TGCAGTGCTAGAGGGCCGGGTGGCGGGGACGATGGCTACACCTTC.

This clonotype was recorded at least ten times. J is TRBJ2-6 and V is TRBV11-2, with 9 bases fitting TRBD1. From germline, CDR1 is SGHAT and CDR2 FQNNGV. The CDR3 has 17 residues. With V trimmed by 5 bases and J by 0 bases, 5 bases remained unmatched. The CDR3 sequence: CASSPQGAPSGANVLTF. The DNA of the CDR3 is TGTGCCAGCAGCCCACAGGGGGCCCCCTCTGGGGCCAACGTCCTGACTTTC. The whole variable domain, filled in from reference TRBV11-2 and TRBJ2-6, reads EAGVAQSPRYKIIEKRQSVAFWCNPISGHATLYWYQQILGQGPKLLIQFQNNGVVDDSQLPKDRFSAERLKGVDSTLKIQPAKLEDSAVYLCASSPQGAPSGANVLTFGAGSRLTVL.

At least ten counts were recorded for this clonotype. V is TRBV10-3 and J is TRBJ2-2; 9 bases match TRBD1. J was trimmed by 6 bases and V by 6 bases; bases with no gene match: 5. The length of the CDR3 is 14 residues. Germline CDR1 ENHRY, CDR2 SYGVKD. The CDR3 region is CAIRMTGGSGELFF. The CDR3 bases are TGTGCCATCAGGATGACAGGGGGGTCCGGGGAGCTGTTTTTT.

This clonotype was counted ten times or more. The V and J genes are TRBV13 and TRBJ1-3; 8 bases match TRBD1. Germline CDR1 is PRHDT and CDR2 is FYEKMQ (reference sequence). With V trimmed by 6 bases and J by 2 bases, 9 bases remained unmatched. The length of the CDR3 is 16 residues. This CDR3 reads CASRQYTGGTGNTIYF. The DNA of the CDR3 is TGTGCCAGCAGACAGTACACAGGGGGGACTGGAAACACCATATATTTT.

The chain combines TRBV6-6 with TRBJ1-1, with D uncertain. The CDR3 extends over 10 amino acids. Between the trimmed V and J ends, which lost 8 bases and 11 bases, there was a span of 12 bases. Germline CDR1 MNHNY, CDR2 SVGAGI (reference sequence). CDR3: CASCGSGAFF. In DNA, the CDR3 is TGTGCCAGCTGCGGGTCTGGGGCTTTCTTT.

The chain has TRBV6-5 and TRBJ2-2, with 9 bases lining up with TRBD2. The CDR3 has 16 amino acids. Germline CDR1 is MNHEY and CDR2 is SVGAGI. After removal of 5 bases from V and 1 base from J, the junction contained 5 bases not matched to a gene. The CDR3 protein is CASSHRLAENTGELFF. CDR3 DNA: TGTGCCAGCAGTCACAGACTAGCGGAGAACACCGGGGAGCTGTTTTTT.

As concerns this clonotype: This could be a read error, since a much larger clone is one nucleotide away. The gene calls are TRBV20-1 and TRBJ2-7; 10 bases align to TRBD2. The length of the CDR3 is 13 residues. Germline assignment: CDR1 DFQATT and CDR2 SNEGSKA (reference sequence). CDR3 sequence reads: CSATRRLAGERYF. The CDR3 DNA follows: TGCAGTGCTACCCGGCGGCTAGCGGGAGAGCGGTACTTC.

The rearrangement links TRBV10-2 to TRBJ1-6; 7 bases are shared with TRBD1. The germline gives CDR1 WSHSY, CDR2 SAAADI. The CDR3 is 14 residues long. The J segment lost 6 bases and the V segment lost 6 bases, leaving 5 bases of the junction unmatched. In DNA, the CDR3 is TGCGCCAGCAGAGACAGGGACCCTAATTCACCCCTCCACTTT. Its protein product is CASRDRDPNSPLHF.

This clonotype was observed once. The chain recombines TRBV2 with TRBJ2-7, with 15 bases identical to TRBD2. Germline assignment: CDR1 SNHLY and CDR2 FYNNEI. The CDR3 length is 13 residues. The junction had 5 bases not matched to a gene; V was cut back by 8 bases and J by 9 bases. The CDR3 protein is CASRGLAGGGQYF. CDR3 nucleotide sequence: TGTGCCAGCCGGGGACTAGCGGGAGGCGGGCAGTACTTC. Supplemented by reference TRBV2 and TRBJ2-7, the full variable domain reads EPEVTQTPSHQVTQMGQEVILRCVPISNHLYFYWYRQILGQKVEFLVSFYNNEISEKSEIFDDQFSVERPDGSNFTLKIRSTKLEDSAMYFCASRGLAGGGQYFGPGTRLTVT.

This clonotype came up a few times. At one boundary the junction diverges from the germline segment, which might be a read error. The V gene is TRBV6-6, the J gene TRBJ1-3; D not certain. Germline V gene data show CDR1 as MNHNY and CDR2 as SVGAGI (reference sequence). The CDR3 runs to 14 residues. The DNA of the CDR3 is TGTGCCATCAGTACGGCGTTCTCTGGAAACACCATATATTTT. Amino acids: CAISTAFSGNTIYF.

This clonotype was recorded many times. V usage is TRBV10-1 and J usage is TRBJ1-5, with D perhaps TRBD1 (6 bases). Deletions cut 10 bases from V and 1 base from J, with 20 bases between. CDR1 WNHNN and CDR2 SYGVQD come from the germline V gene (reference sequence). The CDR3 is made up of 16 amino acids. The CDR3 DNA reads TGCGCCAACCCGGGACAACCCAATCGGAGCAATCAGCCCCAGCATTTT. This translates into CANPGQPNRSNQPQHF.

In its sample, this clonotype was seen a few times. V usage is TRBV7-8 and J usage is TRBJ2-7, with unresolved D. Germline CDR1 reads SGHVS; CDR2 reads FQNEAQ. The CDR3 extends over 14 amino acids. V lost 5 bases and J 1 base, leaving 12 bases between the germline ends. This CDR3 reads CASSRVRGSYEQYF. In DNA, the CDR3 is TGTGCCAGCAGCCGAGTGAGAGGATCCTACGAGCAGTACTTC.

There are many counts of this clonotype. This chain uses TRBV7-9 with TRBJ1-1; D unresolved. CDR1 SEHNR and CDR2 FQNEAQ come from the germline V gene (reference sequence). The CDR3 is 13 residues long. Deletions cut 5 bases from V and 3 bases from J, with 10 bases between. The CDR3 region has the DNA TGTGCCAGCAGCCAAACTAGTTACACTGAAGCTTTCTTT. Translating gives CASSQTSYTEAFF.

As concerns this clonotype: Just one base apart from a much larger clone, this may be a read error. The rearrangement joins TRBV20-1 to TRBJ2-2; D might be TRBD2 (5 bases). Germline assignment: CDR1 DFQATT and CDR2 SNEGSKA (reference sequence). The CDR3 spans 14 residues. The CDR3 DNA is TGCAGTGCTAGAGGCAAAGCGAACACCGGGGAGCCGTTTTTT. The encoded protein is CSARGKANTGEPFF.